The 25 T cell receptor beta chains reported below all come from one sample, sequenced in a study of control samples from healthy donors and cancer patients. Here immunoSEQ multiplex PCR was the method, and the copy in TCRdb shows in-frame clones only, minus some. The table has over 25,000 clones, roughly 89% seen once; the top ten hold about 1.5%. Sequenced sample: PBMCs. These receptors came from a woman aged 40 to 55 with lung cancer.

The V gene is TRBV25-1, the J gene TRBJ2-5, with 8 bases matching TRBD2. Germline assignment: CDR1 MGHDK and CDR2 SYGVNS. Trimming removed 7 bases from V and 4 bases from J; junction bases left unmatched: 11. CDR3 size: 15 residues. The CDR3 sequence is CASTPREGRRETQYF. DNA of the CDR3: TGTGCCAGCACCCCCCGGGAGGGGCGGAGAGAGACCCAGTACTTC.

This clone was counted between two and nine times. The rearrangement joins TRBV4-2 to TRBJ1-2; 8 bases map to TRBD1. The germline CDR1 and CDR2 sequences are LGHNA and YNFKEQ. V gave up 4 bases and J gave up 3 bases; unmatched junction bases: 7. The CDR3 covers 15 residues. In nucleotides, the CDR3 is TGTGCCAGCAGCCCCGGACAGGGACAGGACTATGGCTACACCTTC. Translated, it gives CASSPGQGQDYGYTF.

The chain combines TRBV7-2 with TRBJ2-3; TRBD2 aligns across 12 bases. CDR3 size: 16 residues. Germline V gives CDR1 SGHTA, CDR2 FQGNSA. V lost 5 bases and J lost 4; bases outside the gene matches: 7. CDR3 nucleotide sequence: TGTGCCAGCAGCGCTAGCGGGGGGGCAGGGGCAGATACGCAGTATTTT. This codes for CASSASGGAGADTQYF.

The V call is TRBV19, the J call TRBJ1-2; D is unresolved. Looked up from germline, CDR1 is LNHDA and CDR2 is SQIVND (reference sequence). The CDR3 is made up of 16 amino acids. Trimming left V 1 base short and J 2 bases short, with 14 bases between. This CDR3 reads CASSIVHVTGNYGYTF. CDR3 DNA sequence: TGTGCCAGTAGTATAGTTCATGTGACGGGGAACTATGGCTACACCTTC.

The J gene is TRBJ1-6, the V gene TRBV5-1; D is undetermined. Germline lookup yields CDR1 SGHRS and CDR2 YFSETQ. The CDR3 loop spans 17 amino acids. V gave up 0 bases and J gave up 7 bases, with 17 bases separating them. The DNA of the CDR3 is TGCGCCAGCAGCTTGGCCACGGGGTCAAGGGTGAATTCACCCCTCCACTTT. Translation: CASSLATGSRVNSPLHF.

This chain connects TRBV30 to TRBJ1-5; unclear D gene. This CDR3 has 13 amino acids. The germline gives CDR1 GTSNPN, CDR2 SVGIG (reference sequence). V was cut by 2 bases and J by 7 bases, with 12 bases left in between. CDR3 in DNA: TGTGCCTGGAGTCCTTTGGTAGACCAGCCCCAGCATTTT. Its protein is CAWSPLVDQPQHF.

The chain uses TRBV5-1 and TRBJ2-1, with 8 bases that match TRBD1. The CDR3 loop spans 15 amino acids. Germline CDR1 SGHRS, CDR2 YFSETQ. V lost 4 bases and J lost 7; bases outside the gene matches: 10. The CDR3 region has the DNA TGCGCCAGCAGCATGACAGGGGTAGGAGTTAATGAGCAGTTCTTC. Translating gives CASSMTGVGVNEQFF.

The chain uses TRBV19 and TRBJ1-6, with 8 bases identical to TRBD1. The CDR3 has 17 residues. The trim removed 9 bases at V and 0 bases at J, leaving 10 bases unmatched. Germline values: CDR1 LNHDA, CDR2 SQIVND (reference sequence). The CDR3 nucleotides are TGTGCCAGCCGGGACAGGCAGGATCTCTCCTATAATTCACCCCTCCACTTT. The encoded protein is CASRDRQDLSYNSPLHF.

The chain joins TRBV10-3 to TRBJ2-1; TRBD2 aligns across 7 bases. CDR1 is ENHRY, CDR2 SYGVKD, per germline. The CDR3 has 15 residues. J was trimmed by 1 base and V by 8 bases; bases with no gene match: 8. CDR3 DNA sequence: TGTGCCATCGGAAGCGGGGACCGATCCTACAATGAGCAGTTCTTC. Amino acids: CAIGSGDRSYNEQFF.

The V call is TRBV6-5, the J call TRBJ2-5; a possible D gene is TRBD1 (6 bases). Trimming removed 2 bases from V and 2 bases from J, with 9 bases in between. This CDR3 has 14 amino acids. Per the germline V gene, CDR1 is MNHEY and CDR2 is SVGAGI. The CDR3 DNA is TGTGCCAGCAGTTACCCCCAGGGGCAAGAGACCCAGTACTTC. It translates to CASSYPQGQETQYF.

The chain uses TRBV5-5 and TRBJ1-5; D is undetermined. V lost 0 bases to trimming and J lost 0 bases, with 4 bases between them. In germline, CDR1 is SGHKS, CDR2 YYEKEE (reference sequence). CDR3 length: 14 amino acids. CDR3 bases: TGTGCCAGCAGCTTGGACGGTAGCAATCAGCCCCAGCATTTT. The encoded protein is CASSLDGSNQPQHF.

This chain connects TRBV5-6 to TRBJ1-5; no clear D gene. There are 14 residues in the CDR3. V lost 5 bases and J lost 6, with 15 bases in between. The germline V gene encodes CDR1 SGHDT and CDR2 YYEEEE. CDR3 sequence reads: CASSERGLRQPQHF. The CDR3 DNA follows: TGTGCCAGCAGTGAACGCGGGCTGCGTCAGCCCCAGCATTTT.

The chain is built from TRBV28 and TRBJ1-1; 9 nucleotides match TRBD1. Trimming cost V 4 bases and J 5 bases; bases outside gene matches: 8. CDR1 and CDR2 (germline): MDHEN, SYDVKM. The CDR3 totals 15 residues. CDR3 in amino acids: CASSWDREVRTEAFF. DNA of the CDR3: TGTGCCAGCAGTTGGGACAGGGAGGTTCGGACTGAAGCTTTCTTT.

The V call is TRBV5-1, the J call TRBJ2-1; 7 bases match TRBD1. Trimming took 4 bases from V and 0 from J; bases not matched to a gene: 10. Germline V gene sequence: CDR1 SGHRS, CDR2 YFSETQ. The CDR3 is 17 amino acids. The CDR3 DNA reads TGCGCCAGCAGCGGGTGGACAGGTGAGAGCTCCTACAATGAGCAGTTCTTC. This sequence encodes CASSGWTGESSYNEQFF.

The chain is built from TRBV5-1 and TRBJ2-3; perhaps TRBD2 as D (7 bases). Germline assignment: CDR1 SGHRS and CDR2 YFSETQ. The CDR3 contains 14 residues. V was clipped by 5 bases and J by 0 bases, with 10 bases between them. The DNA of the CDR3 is TGCGCCAGCAGGGCGGGGGCCAGCACAGATACGCAGTATTTT. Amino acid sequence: CASRAGASTDTQYF.

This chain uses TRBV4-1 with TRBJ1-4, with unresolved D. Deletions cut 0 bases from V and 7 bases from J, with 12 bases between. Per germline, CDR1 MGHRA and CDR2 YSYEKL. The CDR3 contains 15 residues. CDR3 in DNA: TGCGCCAGCAGCCAAGAGGGCAGACCTTTTGAAAAACTGTTTTTT. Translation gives CASSQEGRPFEKLFF.

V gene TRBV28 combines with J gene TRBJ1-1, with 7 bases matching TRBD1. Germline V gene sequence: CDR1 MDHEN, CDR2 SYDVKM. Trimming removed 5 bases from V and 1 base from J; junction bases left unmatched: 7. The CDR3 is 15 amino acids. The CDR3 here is CASSEGQPRNTEAFF. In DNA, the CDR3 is TGTGCCAGCAGTGAGGGACAGCCGAGGAACACTGAAGCTTTCTTT. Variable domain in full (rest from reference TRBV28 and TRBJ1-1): DVKVTQSSRYLVKRTGEKVFLECVQDMDHENMFWYRQDPGLGLRLIYFSYDVKMKEKGDIPEGYSVSREKKERFSLILESASTNQTSMYLCASSEGQPRNTEAFFGQGTRLTVV.

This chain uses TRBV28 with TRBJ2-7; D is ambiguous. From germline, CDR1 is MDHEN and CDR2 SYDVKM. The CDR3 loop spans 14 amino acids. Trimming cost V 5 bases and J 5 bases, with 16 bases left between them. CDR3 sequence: CASSLSLGKHEQYF. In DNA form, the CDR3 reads TGTGCCAGCAGTCTCTCTTTGGGCAAACACGAGCAGTACTTC. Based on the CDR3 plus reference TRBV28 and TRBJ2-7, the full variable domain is DVKVTQSSRYLVKRTGEKVFLECVQDMDHENMFWYRQDPGLGLRLIYFSYDVKMKEKGDIPEGYSVSREKKERFSLILESASTNQTSMYLCASSLSLGKHEQYFGPGTRLTVT.

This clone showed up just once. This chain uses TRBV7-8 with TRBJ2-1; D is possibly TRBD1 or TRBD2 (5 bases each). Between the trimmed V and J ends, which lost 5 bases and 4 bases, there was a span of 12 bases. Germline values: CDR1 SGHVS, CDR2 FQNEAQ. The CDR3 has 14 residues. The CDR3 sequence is CASSGSWGYNEQFF. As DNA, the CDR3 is TGTGCCAGCAGCGGTTCCTGGGGGTACAATGAGCAGTTCTTC.

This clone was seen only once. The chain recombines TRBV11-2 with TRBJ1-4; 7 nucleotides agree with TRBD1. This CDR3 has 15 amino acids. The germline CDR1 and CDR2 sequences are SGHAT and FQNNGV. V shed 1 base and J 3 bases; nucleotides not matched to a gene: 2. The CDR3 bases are TGTGCCAGCAGCTTAGCAGGGACAGCTAATGAAAAACTGTTTTTT. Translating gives CASSLAGTANEKLFF.

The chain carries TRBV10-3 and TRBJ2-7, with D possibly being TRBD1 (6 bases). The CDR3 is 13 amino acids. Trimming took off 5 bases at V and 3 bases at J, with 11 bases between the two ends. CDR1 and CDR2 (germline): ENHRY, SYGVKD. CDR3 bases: TGTGCCATCAGTAGCCCGGACAGCTACGAGCAGTACTTC. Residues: CAISSPDSYEQYF.

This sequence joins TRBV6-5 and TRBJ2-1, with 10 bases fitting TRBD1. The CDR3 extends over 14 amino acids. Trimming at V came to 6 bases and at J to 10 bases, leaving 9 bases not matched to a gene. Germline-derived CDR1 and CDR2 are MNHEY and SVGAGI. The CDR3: CASRPRDRGGEQFF. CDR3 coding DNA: TGTGCCAGCAGACCCCGGGACAGGGGAGGCGAGCAGTTCTTC.

CDR3 nucleotides: TGTGCCTGGAGTCGGGGGGGATCGTATGGCTACACCTTC. Protein: CAWSRGGSYGYTF. V gene TRBV30 combines with J gene TRBJ1-2; TRBD1 might be the D (5 bases). The V end lost 2 bases, the J end lost 5 bases, and 12 bases lay between the germline ends. The CDR3 is 13 amino acids. Germline V CDR1 and CDR2: GTSNPN, SVGIG (reference sequence).

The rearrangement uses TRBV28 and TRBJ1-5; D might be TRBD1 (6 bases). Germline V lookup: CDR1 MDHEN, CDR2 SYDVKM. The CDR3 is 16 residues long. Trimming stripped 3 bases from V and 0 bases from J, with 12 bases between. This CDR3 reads CASSLRGQYSNQPQHF. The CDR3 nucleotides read TGTGCCAGCAGTTTGAGAGGACAGTATAGCAATCAGCCCCAGCATTTT.

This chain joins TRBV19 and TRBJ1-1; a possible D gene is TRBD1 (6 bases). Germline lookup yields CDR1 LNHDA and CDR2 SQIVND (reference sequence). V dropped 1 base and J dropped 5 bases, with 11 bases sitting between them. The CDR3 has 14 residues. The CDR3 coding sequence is TGTGCCAGTAGTATAGGCCCCAGGGGAACTGAAGCTTTCTTT. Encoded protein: CASSIGPRGTEAFF.